This TCR beta chain was obtained from a study of T cell changes during pregnancy in multiple sclerosis (dated by TCRdb to between 2017 and 2020). For the study in its entirety: The study examined how the T cell repertoire changed over the course of pregnancy in women with multiple sclerosis.

The protocol used for the library was the immunoSEQ multiplex PCR assay. TCRdb obtained this table from immuneACCESS and retained in-frame rearrangements with V and J assigned. These tables miss some clones; where compared with another copy, unresolved V genes account for less than half of the shortfall, and the remainder is unexplained. This sample has tens of thousands of clones in its table, and roughly 92% of those were observed once. The ten largest clones capture less than 0.8% of the sample. The CDR3 holds 14 amino acids from the cysteine to the phenylalanine. Only CDR3 DNA remains: 42 bases, in frame from the first base. V is cut by 7 bases and J by 0 bases, and the space between the germline ends is 11 bases. CDR1 and CDR2 were assigned from the germline V gene as SGHTA and FQGNSA. About this clone: Its antigen target is currently unknown. Per-base quality was not reported, and no clone a single base away is much larger than it.

The TCR was taken from a female donor with multiple sclerosis, enrolled in a pregnancy study. Recombination linked TRBV7-2 to TRBJ2-3; the D gene is perhaps TRBD1, on 5 matching bases. The starting material was CD4+ T cells from peripheral blood mononuclear cells, obtained in the third trimester of pregnancy. The CDR3 corresponds to CASTPRQSTDTQYF. The sequenced DNA: TGTGCCAGCACCCCCCGACAGAGCACAGATACGCAGTATTTT.